This T cell receptor (beta chain) was identified in a study of radiation and T cells in renal cell carcinoma. The overall study: Nephrectomy followed 15 Gy stereotactic body radiation by 4 weeks.

Repertoires were generated with immunoSEQ multiplex PCR, while TCRdb's copy carries only in-frame clones and drops some. The sample has tens of thousands of clones; 82% are singletons. Germline V gene sequence: CDR1 SGHTA, CDR2 FQGNSA. The CDR3 is 14 residues long. The germline V and J ends were trimmed by 1 base and 4 bases, with 7 bases remaining between them. Regarding time point: baseline pretreatment blood. The treatment: 15 Gy SBRT to primary tumor, nephrectomy 4 weeks later. This renal cell carcinoma was of the clear cell type. This chain connects TRBV7-2 to TRBJ2-2, with a weak D call TRBD2 (6 bases). The clonotype was recovered from a man aged 60-69 years with renal cell carcinoma. The sequences come from blood, collected from a patient whose treatment included radiotherapy and nephrectomy. The DNA of the CDR3 is TGTGCCAGCAGCTTAGGGAGGGGCACCGGGGAGCTGTTTTTT. As protein: CASSLGRGTGELFF. Variable domain in full (rest from reference TRBV7-2 and TRBJ2-2): GAGVSQSPSNKVTEKGKDVELRCDPISGHTALYWYRQSLGQGLEFLIYFQGNSAPDKSGLPSDRFSAERTGGSVSTLTIQRTQQEDSAVYLCASSLGRGTGELFFGEGSRLTVL.